This T cell receptor beta chain was recovered during a study of tumor-infiltrating lymphocytes in oesophageal squamous cell carcinoma. The CDR3 totals 16 residues. Trimming removed 4 bases at V and 6 bases at J, with 16 bases between. Per germline, CDR1 LNHDA and CDR2 SQIVND (reference sequence). One entry per CDR3 protein results from TCRdb running MiXCR on the PCR reads. Of more than 15,000 distinct CDR3 sequences in the sample, less than 55% were seen once. This clonotype has a count of ten or more. The V and J genes are TRBV19 and TRBJ1-6; tentatively, D is TRBD1 (6 bases). This clonotype was sampled from a female donor with esophageal squamous cell carcinoma. Sequenced: normal esophageal tissue next to the tumor. CDR3: CASSTRGRTSNSPLHF. The DNA of the CDR3 is TGTGCCAGTAGTACCAGGGGTAGGACTTCTAATTCACCCCTCCACTTT.